One T cell receptor (beta chain) is described in this entry. Its antigen is not known. This record comes from a study of T-cell memory formation after mild COVID-19. Whole-study context: Largely donor-specific sequence clusters came from a couple of donors. Overall study results and limits: Pre-infection memory showed some responding clones, and this suggested that cross-reactive memory joined. From day 15 to 85, contracting clones were balanced between CD4 and CD8, whereas later expanders leaned toward CD4+. For second-wave clones that peaked at day 37, SARS-CoV-2 specificity went unverified.

Using its own MiXCR run on the 5' RACE reads, TCRdb lists one record per CDR3 protein. The sample consists of roughly 49,000 distinct CDR3 sequences, roughly 27% of them appearing once. Germline V gene lookup returns CDR1 MNHNS and CDR2 SASEGT. CDR3 length: 15 residues. The V segment lost 4 bases and the J segment 5 bases; nucleotides outside the gene matches: 7. Sequencing was carried out using PBMCs or a T cell subset sorted from them (not recorded which). The J gene is TRBJ1-1, the V gene TRBV6-1; TRBD1 aligns across 10 bases. This TCR came from a man in his late teens or twenties who had mild COVID-19 (a few samples of this study predate the infection). Cell type and time point are not known. CDR3 DNA sequence: TGTGCCAGCAGTGCTAGACAGGGGGCGGGGACTGAAGCTTTCTTT. Amino acid sequence: CASSARQGAGTEAFF.